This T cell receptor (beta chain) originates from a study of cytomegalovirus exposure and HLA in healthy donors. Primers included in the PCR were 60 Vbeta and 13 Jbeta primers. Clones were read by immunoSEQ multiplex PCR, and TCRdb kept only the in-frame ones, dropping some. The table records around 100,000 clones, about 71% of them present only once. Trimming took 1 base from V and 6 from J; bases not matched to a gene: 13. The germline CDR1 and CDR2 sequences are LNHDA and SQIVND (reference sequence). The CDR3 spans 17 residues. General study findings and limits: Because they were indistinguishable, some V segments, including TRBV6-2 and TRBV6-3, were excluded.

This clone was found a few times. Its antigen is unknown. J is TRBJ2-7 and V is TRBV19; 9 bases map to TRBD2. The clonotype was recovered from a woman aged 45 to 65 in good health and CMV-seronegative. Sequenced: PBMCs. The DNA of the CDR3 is TGTGCCAGTAGTATAGGATCGGGCCTAGCGGGAATAGGCGAGCAGTACTTC. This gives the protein CASSIGSGLAGIGEQYF. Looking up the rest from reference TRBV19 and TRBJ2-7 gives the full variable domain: DGGITQSPKYLFRKEGQNVTLSCEQNLNHDAMYWYRQDPGQGLRLIYYSQIVNDFQKGDIAEGYSVSREKKESFPLTVTSAQKNPTAFYLCASSIGSGLAGIGEQYFGPGTRLTVT.